This is a list of T cell receptor beta chains from one sample in a study of identical twins. TCRdb re-called the 5' RACE reads with MiXCR, one entry per CDR3 protein. The sample lists more than 1.5 million distinct CDR3 sequences, less than 35% occurring once. Source material: cord blood. Source of these receptors: a newborn girl in good health. Each CDR3 is given with its conserved first and last residue. D genes are given only for firm matches. Expanded clones get a size class; other rows say once, few or many, or leave the size out.

many	TRBV28	-	TRBJ2-1	TGTGCTAGCAGCTTGCACTTAAGCTCCTACAATGAGCAGTTCTTC	CASSLHLSSYNEQFF
-	TRBV29-1	TRBD2	TRBJ2-3	TGCAGCTTCGGGGGGGCCACAGATACGCAGTATTTT	CSFGGATDTQYF
many	TRBV2	-	TRBJ1-1	TGCGCCAGCAGCGAGGGAAGGGGGGACACTGAAGCTTTCTTT	CASSEGRGDTEAFF
few	TRBV20-1	TRBD2	TRBJ2-7	TGCAGTGCCCCGACTAGCGGGGTGACCAATGAGCAGTACTTC	CSAPTSGVTNEQYF
-	TRBV7-9	TRBD2	TRBJ2-1	TGTGCCAGCAGCTTACGGGGTCTTGGCGGGAGGGACAATGAGCAGTTCTTC	CASSLRGLGGRDNEQFF
-	TRBV10-3	-	TRBJ1-6	TGTGCCATCAGTGAGAGGGGCTATAATTCACCCCTCCACTTT	CAISERGYNSPLHF
few	TRBV10-3	-	TRBJ2-7	TGTGCCATCAGGGGAGTGGACGAGCAGTACTTC	CAIRGVDEQYF
-	TRBV4-2	TRBD2	TRBJ2-1	TGTGCCAGCAGCTTCGAGCGGGAGGGACCCTACAATGAGCAGTTCTTC	CASSFEREGPYNEQFF
-	TRBV6-4	-	TRBJ2-1	TGTGCCAGCAGTGACGCGTGGGGGACCTACAATGAGCAGTTCTTC	CASSDAWGTYNEQFF
-	TRBV5-1	-	TRBJ1-1	TGCGCCAGCACCCAAGGGAGGGACACTGAAGCTTTCTTT	CASTQGRDTEAFF
few	TRBV5-1	TRBD2	TRBJ2-1	TGCGCCAGCAGCTTGGTAGCGGGCGTTAACAATGAGCAGTTCTTC	CASSLVAGVNNEQFF
few	TRBV20-1	TRBD2	TRBJ2-7	TGCAGTGCTCCCGGGACTAGCGCTTCCTACGAGCAGTACTTC	CSAPGTSASYEQYF
-	TRBV28	-	TRBJ1-2	TGTGCCAGCACTCGGGGGGAGGCCTATGGCTACACCTTC	CASTRGEAYGYTF
-	TRBV6-1	TRBD1	TRBJ1-5	TGTGCCAGCAGCCCCTATTACAACACAGGGGCGGGTCAGCCCCAGCATTTT	CASSPYYNTGAGQPQHF
few	TRBV3-1	-	TRBJ2-7	TGTGCCAGCAGCCAGATGAACGAGCAGTACTTC	CASSQMNEQYF
-	TRBV3-1	-	TRBJ2-7	TGTGCCAGCAGACTGTACCCGGACGGATCCTACGGGCAGTACTTC	CASRLYPDGSYGQYF
many	TRBV5-1	-	TRBJ2-3	TGCGCCAGCAGCTTGAGGGGTGGAGATACGCAGTATTTT	CASSLRGGDTQYF